This is a list of T cell receptor beta chains from one sample in a study of cytomegalovirus exposure and HLA in healthy donors. TCRdb's table, derived via immunoSEQ multiplex PCR, lists solely in-frame clones and lacks some. The sample records around 140,000 clones, approximately 78% being singletons. Material: PBMCs. These receptors were obtained from a female donor in good health and CMV-seronegative. Each CDR3 is given with its conserved first and last residue. A D gene is named only where the DNA matches it firmly. Not all rows give a size; the values are once, few, many and, for expanded clones, a class.

V: TRBV19; J: TRBJ2-7; size: once; D: TRBD1; DNA: TGTGCCAGTAGGCGACAGGGAGAGGCCTACGAGCAGTACTTC; CDR3: CASRRQGEAYEQYF
V: TRBV4-2; J: TRBJ1-3; size: .; D: .; DNA: TGTGCCAGCAGTACAGGGAGCTCTGGAAACACCATATATTTT; CDR3: CASSTGSSGNTIYF
V: TRBV27; J: TRBJ2-7; size: .; D: TRBD2; DNA: TGTGCCAGCAGTTTAAGGCTAGCGGAGCCCTACGAGCAGTACTTC; CDR3: CASSLRLAEPYEQYF
V: TRBV14; J: TRBJ1-1; size: .; D: .; DNA: TGTGCCAGCAGCCAAGAAGGACGCAGGGACACTGAAGCTTTCTTT; CDR3: CASSQEGRRDTEAFF
V: TRBV29-1; J: TRBJ1-2; size: few; D: TRBD1; DNA: TGCAGCGTGACCCTCTTTGAGGGGGCCTATGGCTACACCTTC; CDR3: CSVTLFEGAYGYTF
V: TRBV15; J: TRBJ2-1; size: .; D: .; DNA: TGTGCCACCAGCAGGACAGAATGGAATGAGCAGTTCTTC; CDR3: CATSRTEWNEQFF
V: TRBV19; J: TRBJ2-1; size: .; D: .; DNA: TGTGCCAGTAGTACCCAGTCTAGCGAGACTTACAATGAGCAGTTCTTC; CDR3: CASSTQSSETYNEQFF
V: TRBV5-4; J: TRBJ1-2; size: .; D: .; DNA: TGTGCCAGCAGGTACGGGACTGCACCCTATGGCTACACCTTC; CDR3: CASRYGTAPYGYTF
V: TRBV6-5; J: TRBJ1-3; size: .; D: TRBD1; DNA: TGTGCCAGCAGTTCCCAGGGGGGCCGTGGAAACACCATATATTTT; CDR3: CASSSQGGRGNTIYF
V: TRBV30; J: TRBJ2-7; size: .; D: .; DNA: TGTGCCTGGAGAGCAACAGGTGGTTACGAGCAGTACTTC; CDR3: CAWRATGGYEQYF
V: TRBV7-2; J: TRBJ2-5; size: .; D: .; DNA: TGTGCCAGCAGCGGGTGGGTCGGGGAGACCCAGTACTTC; CDR3: CASSGWVGETQYF
V: TRBV6-1; J: TRBJ2-3; size: .; D: TRBD2; DNA: TGTGCCAGCCGACTAGCGGGAGGAGCAGATACGCAGTATTTT; CDR3: CASRLAGGADTQYF
V: TRBV28; J: TRBJ2-5; size: .; D: TRBD2; DNA: TGTGCCAGCAGCCAGGGACTAGCGGGAGTGGAGACCCAGTACTTC; CDR3: CASSQGLAGVETQYF
V: TRBV28; J: TRBJ2-1; size: .; D: TRBD2; DNA: TGTGCCAGCAGGGGGACTAGCGGGATACGGTCCTACAATGAGCAGTTCTTC; CDR3: CASRGTSGIRSYNEQFF
V: TRBV9; J: TRBJ1-5; size: few; D: TRBD1; DNA: TGTGCCAGCAGCGCAACGGGACAGGGTAATCAGCCCCAGCATTTT; CDR3: CASSATGQGNQPQHF
V: TRBV10-1; J: TRBJ1-1; size: .; D: .; DNA: TGCGCCAGCAGTAACAGTTACATGAACACTGAAGCTTTCTTT; CDR3: CASSNSYMNTEAFF
V: TRBV28; J: TRBJ2-1; size: few; D: TRBD2; DNA: TGTGCCATCTTATTGGACTCCAATGAGGCTAGCGGAAACAATGAGCAGTTCTTC; CDR3: CAILLDSNEASGNNEQFF
V: TRBV28; J: TRBJ2-7; size: .; D: .; DNA: TGTGCCAGCAGTACGAACGACAGACCCTCCTACGAGCAGTACTTC; CDR3: CASSTNDRPSYEQYF
V: TRBV10-3; J: TRBJ2-7; size: .; D: TRBD1; DNA: TGTGCCATCAGTGAGACCCGACAGGGCCCCTACGAGCAGTACTTC; CDR3: CAISETRQGPYEQYF
V: TRBV6-6; J: TRBJ2-1; size: .; D: TRBD1; DNA: TGTGCCAGCAGTTTCCGGGACAGGAGTTACAATGAGCAGTTCTTC; CDR3: CASSFRDRSYNEQFF
V: TRBV6-5; J: TRBJ2-7; size: .; D: TRBD2; DNA: TGTGCCAGCAGTTACTCTCGGGAGGGCCCCAACGAGCAGTACTTC; CDR3: CASSYSREGPNEQYF
V: TRBV19; J: TRBJ2-1; size: .; D: TRBD2; DNA: TGTGCCAGTAGTAGAGTCCGGACTAGCGGGAGAGCGAATGAGCAGTTCTTC; CDR3: CASSRVRTSGRANEQFF
V: TRBV30; J: TRBJ2-7; size: .; D: TRBD2; DNA: TGTGCCTGGAGTGGGGGGGTAGCGGGGCCCTACGAGCAGTACTTC; CDR3: CAWSGGVAGPYEQYF
V: TRBV7-9; J: TRBJ2-4; size: .; D: .; DNA: TGTGCCAGCAGCTACGGAGTAGCGGCTTTCAAAAACATTCAGTACTTC; CDR3: CASSYGVAAFKNIQYF
V: TRBV27; J: TRBJ2-1; size: .; D: TRBD2; DNA: TGTGTCCCGGAGGGACTAGCGGACGGGTACAATGAGCAGTTCTTC; CDR3: CVPEGLADGYNEQFF
V: TRBV19; J: TRBJ1-1; size: once; D: .; DNA: TGTGCCAGTAGTCCCCAGTTGAACACTGAAGCTTTCTTT; CDR3: CASSPQLNTEAFF
V: TRBV5-1; J: TRBJ2-1; size: once; D: .; DNA: TGCGCCAGCAGCTTGGTTAGCGTTGAGCAGTTCTTC; CDR3: CASSLVSVEQFF
V: TRBV7-8; J: TRBJ2-1; size: once; D: TRBD2; DNA: TGTGCCAGCAGCGTTGGGACTAGCGGATACAATGAGCAGTTCTTC; CDR3: CASSVGTSGYNEQFF
V: TRBV7-2; J: TRBJ2-7; size: .; D: TRBD1; DNA: TGTGCCAGCAGGGCAGAGGGCAACAGGGGGCGATACGAGCAGTACTTC; CDR3: CASRAEGNRGRYEQYF
V: TRBV5-4; J: TRBJ2-3; size: .; D: TRBD1; DNA: TGTGCCAGCAGCAATCGACAGGGGGCTGTAGATACGCAGTATTTT; CDR3: CASSNRQGAVDTQYF
V: TRBV7-8; J: TRBJ1-5; size: .; D: .; DNA: TGTGCCAGCAGCTTAGGGGCAGGGAGGGATCAGCCCCAGCATTTT; CDR3: CASSLGAGRDQPQHF